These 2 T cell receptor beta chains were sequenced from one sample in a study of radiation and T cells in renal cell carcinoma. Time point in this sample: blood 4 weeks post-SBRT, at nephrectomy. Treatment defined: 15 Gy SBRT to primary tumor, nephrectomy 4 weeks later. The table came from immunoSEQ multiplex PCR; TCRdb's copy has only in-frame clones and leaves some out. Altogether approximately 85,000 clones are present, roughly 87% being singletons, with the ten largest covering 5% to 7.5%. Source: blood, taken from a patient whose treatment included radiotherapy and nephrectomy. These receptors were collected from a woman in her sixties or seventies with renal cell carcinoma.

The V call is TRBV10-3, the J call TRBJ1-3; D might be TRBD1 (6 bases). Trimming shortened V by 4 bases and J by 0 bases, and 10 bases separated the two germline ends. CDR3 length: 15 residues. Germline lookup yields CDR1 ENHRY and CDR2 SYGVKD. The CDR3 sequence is CAISADSPSGNTIYF. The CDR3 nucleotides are TGTGCCATCAGTGCGGACAGTCCCTCTGGAAACACCATATATTTT.

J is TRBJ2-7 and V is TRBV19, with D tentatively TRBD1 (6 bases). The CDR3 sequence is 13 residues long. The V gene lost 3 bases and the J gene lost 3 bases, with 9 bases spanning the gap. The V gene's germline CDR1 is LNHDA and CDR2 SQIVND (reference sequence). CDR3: CASSIEGGYEQYF. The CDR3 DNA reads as TGTGCCAGTAGTATTGAAGGGGGCTACGAGCAGTACTTC.